One and the same sample provided the 2 T cell receptor beta chains below, sequenced in a study of shared clonotypes between healthy human individuals. The table came from immunoSEQ multiplex PCR; TCRdb's copy has only in-frame clones and leaves some out. Here the sample spans some 790,000 clones, over 60% being singletons. Sequencing was done on a sample of memory CD4+ T cells sorted from blood. The subset: CD45RA-negative fraction. The receptors derive from a woman aged 30 to 39 in good health.

This clone came up a few times. The genes are TRBV5-1 and TRBJ2-1; weak D call: TRBD2 (5 bases). Deletions cut 4 bases from V and 0 bases from J, with 23 bases between. CDR1 SGHRS and CDR2 YFSETQ come from the germline V gene. The CDR3 contains 19 residues. The CDR3 DNA sequence: TGCGCCAGCAGCGCCACTAGTTCGATCCTAGAGAGCTCCTACAATGAGCAGTTCTTC. Its protein is CASSATSSILESSYNEQFF.

V and J are TRBV7-9 and TRBJ1-2; 7 bases agree with TRBD1. The germline gives CDR1 SEHNR, CDR2 FQNEAQ (reference sequence). This CDR3 comprises 14 residues. With V trimmed by 3 bases and J by 2 bases, 3 bases remained unmatched. The CDR3 DNA reads as TGTGCCAGCAGCTTGGGGACAGAAAACTATGGCTACACCTTC. Residues: CASSLGTENYGYTF.